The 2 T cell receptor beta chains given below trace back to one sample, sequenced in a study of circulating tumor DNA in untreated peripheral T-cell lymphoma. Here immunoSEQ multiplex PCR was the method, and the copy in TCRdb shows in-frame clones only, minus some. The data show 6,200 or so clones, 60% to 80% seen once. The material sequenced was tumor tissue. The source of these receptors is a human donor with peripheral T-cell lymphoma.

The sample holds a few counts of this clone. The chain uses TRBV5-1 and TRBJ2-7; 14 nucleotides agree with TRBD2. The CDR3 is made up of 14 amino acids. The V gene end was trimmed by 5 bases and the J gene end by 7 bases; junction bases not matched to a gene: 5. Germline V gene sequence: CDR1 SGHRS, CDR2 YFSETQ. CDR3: CASRRTSGRIEQYF. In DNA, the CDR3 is TGCGCCAGCAGGCGGACTAGCGGGAGGATTGAGCAGTACTTC.

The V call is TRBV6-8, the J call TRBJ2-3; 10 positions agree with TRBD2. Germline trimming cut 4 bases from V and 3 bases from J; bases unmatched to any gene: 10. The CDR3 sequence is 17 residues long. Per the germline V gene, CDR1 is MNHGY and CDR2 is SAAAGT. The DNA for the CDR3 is TGTGCCAGCAGTTTCGGAGCGGGGGGGCTTGGGACAGATACGCAGTATTTT. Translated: CASSFGAGGLGTDTQYF.